The 30 T cell receptor beta chains below come from one sample, sequenced in a study of beta chain features in type 1 diabetes. Sequenced material consisted of expressed TCRB transcripts (all of the isolated RNA was reverse transcribed). Some clones are missing from TCRdb's copy, which holds only in-frame ones; the method was immunoSEQ multiplex PCR. The repertoire consists of around 430,000 clones, with 30% occurring once and the leading ten covering around 0.065%. The sample was naive CD4+ T cells from blood. The source of these receptors is a man between 18 and 29 years old in good health.

The V and J genes are TRBV15 and TRBJ2-3; 8 bases map to TRBD2. CDR1 LNHNV and CDR2 YYDKDF come from the germline V gene (reference sequence). The CDR3 extends over 17 amino acids. Losses at the gene ends were 1 base for V and 2 bases for J; bases not matched to a gene: 8. The CDR3, as DNA: TGTGCCACCAGCAGAGCGGCGGGAGGCCCATCCACAGATACGCAGTATTTT. It translates to CATSRAAGGPSTDTQYF.

V gene TRBV5-4 combines with J gene TRBJ2-5, with unresolved D. This CDR3 contains 13 residues. V dropped 4 bases and J dropped 2 bases, with 9 bases sitting between them. Germline-derived CDR1 and CDR2 are SGHNT and YYREEE (reference sequence). The DNA of the CDR3 is TGTGCCAGCAGCACGGAGAAACAAGAGACCCAGTACTTC. This encodes CASSTEKQETQYF.

This clone has just a few counts. The rearrangement links TRBV7-2 to TRBJ2-3, with 9 bases identical to TRBD2. This CDR3 has 13 residues. Unmatched junction bases numbered 6, after V lost 8 bases and J lost 6 bases. The germline V gene has CDR1 SGHTA and CDR2 FQGNSA. CDR3: CASGGLAGDTQYF. The CDR3 DNA is TGTGCCAGCGGGGGACTAGCAGGTGATACGCAGTATTTT.

This clone is a singleton in its sample. The chain carries TRBV19 and TRBJ2-1; 10 bases are a match to TRBD2. The CDR3 extends over 15 amino acids. The V gene's germline CDR1 is LNHDA and CDR2 SQIVND (reference sequence). V trimming: 3 bases; J trimming: 6 bases; junction bases outside the gene matches: 5. This CDR3 reads CASSMASGSINEQFF. The CDR3 DNA reads as TGTGCCAGTAGTATGGCTAGCGGGAGCATCAATGAGCAGTTCTTC.

The sample holds a few counts of this clone. The V and J genes are TRBV10-3 and TRBJ2-1; 7 nucleotides line up with TRBD1. Germline loops: CDR1 ENHRY, CDR2 SYGVKD. The ends lost 6 bases at V and 0 bases at J; junction bases unmatched: 8. The CDR3 spans 16 residues. The CDR3 reads CAIRGTGASSYNEQFF. CDR3 nucleotides: TGTGCCATCAGGGGAACAGGGGCGAGCTCCTACAATGAGCAGTTCTTC.

The chain uses TRBV9 and TRBJ1-5; the D gene is possibly TRBD1 (5 bases). The CDR3 has 15 residues. From germline, CDR1 is SGDLS and CDR2 YYNGEE. Trimming took 3 bases from V and 0 from J, leaving 10 bases between them. The CDR3 DNA sequence: TGTGCCAGCAGCGGGACACCTTATAGCAATCAGCCCCAGCATTTT. This translates into CASSGTPYSNQPQHF.

This clone was seen once. The gene calls are TRBV7-9 and TRBJ2-2; D call uncertain. Per the germline V gene, CDR1 is SEHNR and CDR2 is FQNEAQ (reference sequence). The CDR3 has 13 residues. Trimming took 3 bases from V and 4 from J, leaving 6 bases between them. CDR3 region: CASSLAVTGELFF. In DNA, the CDR3 is TGTGCCAGCAGCTTGGCAGTCACCGGGGAGCTGTTTTTT. Full variable domain (missing parts from reference TRBV7-9 and TRBJ2-2): DTGVSQNPRHKITKRGQNVTFRCDPISEHNRLYWYRQTLGQGPEFLTYFQNEAQLEKSRLLSDRFSAERPKGSFSTLEIQRTEQGDSAMYLCASSLAVTGELFFGEGSRLTVL.

The chain employs TRBV18 and TRBJ2-5, with D perhaps TRBD2 (5 bases). Per germline, CDR1 KGHSH and CDR2 LQKENI. This CDR3 has 15 residues. Trimming removed 3 bases at V and 3 bases at J, with 14 bases between. The CDR3: CASSPASGQEETQYF. In DNA, the CDR3 is TGTGCCAGCTCACCCGCGAGCGGTCAAGAAGAGACCCAGTACTTC.

The rearrangement links TRBV7-2 to TRBJ2-1; no firm D call. Germline V gene sequence: CDR1 SGHTA, CDR2 FQGNSA. Deletions cut 1 base from V and 3 bases from J, with 7 bases between. The CDR3 loop spans 14 amino acids. For the CDR3, the DNA is TGTGCCAGCAGCTTAGGCAGCGACTACAATGAGCAGTTCTTC. This translates into CASSLGSDYNEQFF.

This clone was seen only a few times. This chain links TRBV7-9 with TRBJ2-1; maybe TRBD1 (6 bases). Germline V gene sequence: CDR1 SEHNR, CDR2 FQNEAQ (reference sequence). V was shortened by 5 bases and J by 3 bases, with 14 bases between the two germline ends. The CDR3 extends over 15 amino acids. Written as DNA, the CDR3 is TGTGCCAGCAGCGGATTCGGACAGAACTACAATGAGCAGTTCTTC. Translated: CASSGFGQNYNEQFF.

The rearrangement links TRBV2 to TRBJ2-7; 11 nucleotides agree with TRBD2. This CDR3 contains 14 residues. The V gene end was trimmed by 4 bases and the J gene end by 4 bases; junction bases not matched to a gene: 3. Germline V gene data show CDR1 as SNHLY and CDR2 as FYNNEI. The CDR3 nucleotides are TGTGCCAGCAGTGGACTAGCGGGATTGTACGAGCAGTACTTC. This gives the protein CASSGLAGLYEQYF.

This chain uses TRBV7-2 with TRBJ1-2, with D perhaps TRBD1 (5 bases). The CDR3 extends over 14 amino acids. Germline lookup yields CDR1 SGHTA and CDR2 FQGNSA. Trimming shortened V by 8 bases and J by 6 bases, and 19 bases separated the two germline ends. The CDR3 spells CASWRMGQGDGYTF. CDR3 nucleotide sequence: TGTGCCAGCTGGCGTATGGGGCAGGGAGATGGCTACACCTTC. Full variable domain (outside the CDR3, taken from reference TRBV7-2 and TRBJ1-2): GAGVSQSPSNKVTEKGKDVELRCDPISGHTALYWYRQSLGQGLEFLIYFQGNSAPDKSGLPSDRFSAERTGGSVSTLTIQRTQQEDSAVYLCASWRMGQGDGYTFGSGTRLTVV.

This clone was counted between two and nine times. This chain links TRBV2 with TRBJ2-3; D remains ambiguous. The germline V gene encodes CDR1 SNHLY and CDR2 FYNNEI. The CDR3 is 14 amino acids. With 5 bases removed from V and 2 bases from J, the gap between germline ends came to 11 bases. In nucleotides, the CDR3 is TGTGCCAGCAGTCCACAGTTAGTCACAGATACGCAGTATTTT. It yields the protein CASSPQLVTDTQYF.

This sequence joins TRBV18 and TRBJ2-1; 12 bases fit TRBD1. There are 15 residues in the CDR3. Germline CDR1 is KGHSH and CDR2 is LQKENI. Unmatched junction bases numbered 8, after V lost 5 bases and J lost 9 bases. CDR3 loop: CASSSGTGGLSEQFF. DNA for the CDR3: TGTGCCAGCTCATCCGGGACAGGGGGCCTGAGTGAGCAGTTCTTC.

The genes are TRBV30 and TRBJ2-7, with a tentative D call TRBD1 (6 bases). Trimming shortened V by 0 bases and J by 7 bases, and 16 bases separated the two germline ends. This CDR3 is 14 amino acids long. CDR1 GTSNPN and CDR2 SVGIG come from the germline V gene (reference sequence). CDR3: CAWSVVRGKGEQYF. The CDR3 DNA follows: TGTGCCTGGAGTGTTGTCAGGGGAAAAGGGGAGCAGTACTTC.

This clone was counted between two and nine times. The genes are TRBV7-9 and TRBJ2-6; unclear D gene. Trimming left V 1 base short and J 0 bases short, with 13 bases between. Germline V gene lookup returns CDR1 SEHNR and CDR2 FQNEAQ (reference sequence). The CDR3 is 18 amino acids. The CDR3 nucleotides read TGTGCCAGCAGCTTAGTGGGATTCCTTCGCTCTGGGGCCAACGTCCTGACTTTC. As protein: CASSLVGFLRSGANVLTF.

The chain couples TRBV18 to TRBJ1-1; no definite D call. The CDR3 extends over 14 amino acids. Germline V gene sequence: CDR1 KGHSH, CDR2 LQKENI. V gave up 4 bases and J gave up 1 base, with 10 bases separating them. This chain's CDR3 is CASSLRTENTEAFF. Written as DNA, the CDR3 is TGTGCCAGCTCACTTCGGACGGAGAACACTGAAGCTTTCTTT.

The rearrangement links TRBV7-3 to TRBJ2-1; D is unresolved. Deletions cut 3 bases from V and 6 bases from J, with 6 bases between. The germline CDR1 and CDR2 sequences are SGHTA and FQGTGA. This CDR3 comprises 12 residues. The DNA for the CDR3 is TGTGCCAGCAGCTTGCCTAGCAATGAGCAGTTCTTC. Translated: CASSLPSNEQFF.

This sequence joins TRBV9 and TRBJ1-2; D gene unclear. The V end was cut by 5 bases, the J end by 8 bases, with 19 bases between. CDR1 and CDR2 from the germline V gene are SGDLS and YYNGEE. The length of the CDR3 is 14 residues. The CDR3 nucleotides read TGTGCCAGCAGTCCGGCGGGCCAGGCTCGGGGCTACACCTTC. Encoded protein: CASSPAGQARGYTF.

The rearrangement links TRBV5-4 to TRBJ2-7; 10 nucleotides align to TRBD1. V was pared by 4 bases and J by 3 bases, with 10 bases of the junction left unmatched. The CDR3 is 16 residues long. Germline loops: CDR1 SGHNT, CDR2 YYREEE (reference sequence). Written as DNA, the CDR3 is TGTGCCAGCAGCCTTCCGCCGGGACAGGGGAACTACGAGCAGTACTTC. Translated, it gives CASSLPPGQGNYEQYF. Filled out from reference TRBV5-4 and TRBJ2-7, the complete variable domain reads ETGVTQSPTHLIKTRGQQVTLRCSSQSGHNTVSWYQQALGQGPQFIFQYYREEENGRGNFPPRFSGLQFPNYSSELNVNALELDDSALYLCASSLPPGQGNYEQYFGPGTRLTVT.

The chain is built from TRBV7-8 and TRBJ2-1; unclear D gene. This CDR3 has 15 residues. CDR1 is SGHVS and CDR2 is FQNEAQ in the germline V gene. The V end lost 6 bases, the J end lost 2 bases, and 14 bases lay between the germline ends. The CDR3: CASRGPRGPYNEQFF. Written as DNA, the CDR3 is TGTGCCAGCAGAGGGCCAAGAGGACCCTACAATGAGCAGTTCTTC. Supplemented by reference TRBV7-8 and TRBJ2-1, the full variable domain reads GAGVSQSPRYKVAKRGQDVALRCDPISGHVSLFWYQQALGQGPEFLTYFQNEAQLDKSGLPSDRFFAERPEGSVSTLKIQRTQQEDSAVYLCASRGPRGPYNEQFFGPGTRLTVL.

The chain is built from TRBV30 and TRBJ2-5; TRBD2 agrees at 9 bases. CDR1 GTSNPN and CDR2 SVGIG come from the germline V gene (reference sequence). V was pared by 5 bases and J by 7 bases, with 5 bases of the junction left unmatched. This CDR3 region has 12 residues. CDR3 sequence reads: CAWGTSRPTQYF. The CDR3 region has the DNA TGTGCCTGGGGGACTAGCCGTCCGACCCAGTACTTC.

The rearrangement joins TRBV5-6 to TRBJ2-7; D is unresolved. The CDR3 covers 14 residues. Germline CDR1 is SGHDT and CDR2 is YYEEEE. Trimming took off 2 bases at V and 2 bases at J, with 11 bases between the two ends. In nucleotides, the CDR3 is TGTGCCAGCAGCTTCTTTCACAGCACCTACGAGCAGTACTTC. Translated, it gives CASSFFHSTYEQYF. The variable domain in full, completed from reference TRBV5-6 and TRBJ2-7, reads DAGVTQSPTHLIKTRGQQVTLRCSPKSGHDTVSWYQQALGQGPQFIFQYYEEEERQRGNFPDRFSGHQFPNYSSELNVNALLLGDSALYLCASSFFHSTYEQYFGPGTRLTVT.

This clone has a handful of counts. The chain carries TRBV28 and TRBJ2-5; no definite D call. CDR1 and CDR2 (germline): MDHEN, SYDVKM. Between the trimmed V and J ends, which lost 6 bases and 4 bases, there was a span of 9 bases. The length of the CDR3 is 12 residues. The DNA of the CDR3 is TGTGCCAGCAGGGGTTTGGGAGAGACCCAGTACTTC. It yields the protein CASRGLGETQYF.

Of note for this clone: This CDR3 is also generated by other DNA sequences in the sample. The rearrangement joins TRBV30 to TRBJ2-7, with no clear D. The CDR3 is 14 amino acids. Trimming removed 0 bases at V and 0 bases at J, with 9 bases between. Germline CDR1 reads GTSNPN; CDR2 reads SVGIG (reference sequence). This chain's CDR3 is CAWSVRRVSYEQYF. Here the CDR3 DNA reads TGTGCCTGGAGTGTACGTCGGGTCTCCTACGAGCAGTACTTC.

The chain recombines TRBV20-1 with TRBJ1-2; the D is unclear. V lost 4 bases and J 5 bases, leaving 5 bases between the germline ends. The CDR3 runs to 10 residues. The germline V gene encodes CDR1 DFQATT and CDR2 SNEGSKA (reference sequence). CDR3 coding DNA: TGCAGTGCTAAAGGGTATGGCTACACCTTC. Amino acids: CSAKGYGYTF.

This clone was observed a handful of times. This chain connects TRBV19 to TRBJ2-7; D may be TRBD1 or TRBD2 (5 bases each). V lost 6 bases, J lost 3 bases, and 15 bases lay in between. The V gene's germline CDR1 is LNHDA and CDR2 SQIVND (reference sequence). This CDR3 has 14 residues. CDR3 protein: CASSPVGENYEQYF. The CDR3 nucleotides read TGTGCCAGTAGCCCCGTGGGGGAGAACTACGAGCAGTACTTC.

V is TRBV2 and J is TRBJ2-5; the D gene is possibly TRBD1 (5 bases). The CDR3 loop spans 15 amino acids. Germline V gene sequence: CDR1 SNHLY, CDR2 FYNNEI. The ends were cut back, 8 bases at V and 4 bases at J, with 20 bases in the middle. The CDR3 DNA sequence: TGTGCCAGCCGCCCCCGGCACGACAGTGCAGAGACCCAGTACTTC. It specifies CASRPRHDSAETQYF.

V usage is TRBV28 and J usage is TRBJ2-4, with D possibly matching TRBD2 (5 bases). Trimming left V 6 bases short and J 5 bases short, with 11 bases between. Germline V gives CDR1 MDHEN, CDR2 SYDVKM. The CDR3 covers 13 residues. The CDR3 DNA follows: TGTGCCAGCAGGACCGTCGGGGAAAACATTCAGTACTTC. This gives the protein CASRTVGENIQYF. Full variable domain (remainder filled in from reference TRBV28 and TRBJ2-4): DVKVTQSSRYLVKRTGEKVFLECVQDMDHENMFWYRQDPGLGLRLIYFSYDVKMKEKGDIPEGYSVSREKKERFSLILESASTNQTSMYLCASRTVGENIQYFGAGTRLSVL.

This clone turned up a few times. The gene calls are TRBV25-1 and TRBJ2-3; weak D call: TRBD1 (6 bases). V was cut by 3 bases and J by 3 bases, with 7 bases left in between. Per germline, CDR1 MGHDK and CDR2 SYGVNS. The CDR3 loop spans 13 amino acids. DNA for the CDR3: TGTGCCAGCAGTGACAGGGGTACAGATACGCAGTATTTT. Encoded protein: CASSDRGTDTQYF.